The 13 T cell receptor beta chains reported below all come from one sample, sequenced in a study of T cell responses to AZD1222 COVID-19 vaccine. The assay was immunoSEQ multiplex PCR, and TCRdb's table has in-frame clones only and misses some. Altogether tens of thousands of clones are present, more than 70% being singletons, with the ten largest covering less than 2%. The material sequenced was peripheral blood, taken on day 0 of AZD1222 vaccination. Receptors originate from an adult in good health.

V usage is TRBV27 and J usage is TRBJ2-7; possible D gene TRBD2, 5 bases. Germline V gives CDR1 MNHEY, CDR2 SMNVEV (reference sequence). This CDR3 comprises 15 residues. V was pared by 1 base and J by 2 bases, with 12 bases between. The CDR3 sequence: CASSLYGRSPYEQYF. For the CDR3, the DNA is TGTGCCAGCAGTTTATATGGGAGAAGCCCCTACGAGCAGTACTTC.

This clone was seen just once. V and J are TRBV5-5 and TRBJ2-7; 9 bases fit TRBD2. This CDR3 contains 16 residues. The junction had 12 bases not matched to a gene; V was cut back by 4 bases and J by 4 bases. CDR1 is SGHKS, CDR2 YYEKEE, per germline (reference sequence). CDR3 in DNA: TGTGCCAGCAGCAACGCCGAGACTAGCGGATCGTACGAGCAGTACTTC. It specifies CASSNAETSGSYEQYF. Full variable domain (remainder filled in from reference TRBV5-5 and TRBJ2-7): DAGVTQSPTHLIKTRGQQVTLRCSPISGHKSVSWYQQVLGQGPQFIFQYYEKEERGRGNFPDRFSARQFPNYSSELNVNALLLGDSALYLCASSNAETSGSYEQYFGPGTRLTVT.

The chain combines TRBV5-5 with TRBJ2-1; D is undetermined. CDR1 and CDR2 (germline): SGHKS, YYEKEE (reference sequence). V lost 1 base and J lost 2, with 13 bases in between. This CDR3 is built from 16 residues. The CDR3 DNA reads TGTGCCAGCAGCTTGAACCCTAAAGGCCCCTACAATGAGCAGTTCTTC. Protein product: CASSLNPKGPYNEQFF.

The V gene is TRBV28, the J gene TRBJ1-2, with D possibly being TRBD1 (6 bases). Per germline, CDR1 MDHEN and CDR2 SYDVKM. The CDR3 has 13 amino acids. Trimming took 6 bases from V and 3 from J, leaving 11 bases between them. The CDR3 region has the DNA TGTGCCAGCAGCCCAGGGGTAGACTATGGCTACACCTTC. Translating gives CASSPGVDYGYTF.

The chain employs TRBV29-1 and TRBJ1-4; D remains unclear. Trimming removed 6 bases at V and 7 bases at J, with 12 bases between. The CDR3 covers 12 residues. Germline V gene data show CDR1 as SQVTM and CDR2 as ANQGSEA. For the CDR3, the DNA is TGCAGCGTGGTGTACGAGGGTGAAAAACTGTTTTTT. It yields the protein CSVVYEGEKLFF.

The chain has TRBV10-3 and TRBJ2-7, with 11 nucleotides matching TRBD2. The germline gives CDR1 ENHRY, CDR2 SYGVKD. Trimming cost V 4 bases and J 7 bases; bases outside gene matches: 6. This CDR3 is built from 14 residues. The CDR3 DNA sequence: TGTGCCATCAGTGCGGCTAGCGGGAGGAGTGAGCAGTACTTC. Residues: CAISAASGRSEQYF.

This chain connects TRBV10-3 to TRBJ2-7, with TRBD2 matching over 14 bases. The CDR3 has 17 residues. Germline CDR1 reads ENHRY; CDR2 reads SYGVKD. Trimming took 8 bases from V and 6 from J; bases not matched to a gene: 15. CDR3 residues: CAISRGGTSGSVGEQYF. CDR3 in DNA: TGTGCCATCTCCCGGGGGGGGACTAGCGGGAGTGTCGGCGAGCAGTACTTC.

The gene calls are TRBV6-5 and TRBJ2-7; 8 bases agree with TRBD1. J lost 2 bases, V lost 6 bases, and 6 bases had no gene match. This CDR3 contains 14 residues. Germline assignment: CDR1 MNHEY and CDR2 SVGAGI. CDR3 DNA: TGTGCCAGCAGGCCCGCAGGGGGCCCCTACGAGCAGTACTTC. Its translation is CASRPAGGPYEQYF.

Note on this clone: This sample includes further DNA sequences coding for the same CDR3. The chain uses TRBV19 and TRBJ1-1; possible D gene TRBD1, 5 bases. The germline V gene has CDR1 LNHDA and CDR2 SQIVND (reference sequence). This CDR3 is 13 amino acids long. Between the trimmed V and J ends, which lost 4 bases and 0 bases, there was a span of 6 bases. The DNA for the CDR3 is TGTGCCAGTAGTACACAGGTGAACACTGAAGCTTTCTTT. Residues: CASSTQVNTEAFF.

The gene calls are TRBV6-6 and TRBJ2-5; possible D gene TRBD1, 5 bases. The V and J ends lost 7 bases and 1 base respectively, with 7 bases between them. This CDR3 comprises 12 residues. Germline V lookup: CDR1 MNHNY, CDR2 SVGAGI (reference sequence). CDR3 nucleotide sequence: TGTGCCAGCACAGACAGCCAAGAGACCCAGTACTTC. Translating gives CASTDSQETQYF.

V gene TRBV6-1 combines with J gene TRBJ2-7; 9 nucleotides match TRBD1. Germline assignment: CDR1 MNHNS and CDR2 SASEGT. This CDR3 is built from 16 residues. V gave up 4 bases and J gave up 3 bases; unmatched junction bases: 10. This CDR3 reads CASSGPRTGANYEQYF. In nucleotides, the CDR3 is TGTGCCAGCAGTGGACCACGGACAGGGGCGAACTACGAGCAGTACTTC.

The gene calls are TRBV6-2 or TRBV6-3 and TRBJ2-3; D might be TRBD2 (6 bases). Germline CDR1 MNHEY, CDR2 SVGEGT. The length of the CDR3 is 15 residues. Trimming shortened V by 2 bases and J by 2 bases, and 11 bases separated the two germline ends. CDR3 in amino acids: CASSYGGMNTDTQYF. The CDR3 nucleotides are TGTGCCAGCAGTTACGGAGGGATGAACACAGATACGCAGTATTTT.

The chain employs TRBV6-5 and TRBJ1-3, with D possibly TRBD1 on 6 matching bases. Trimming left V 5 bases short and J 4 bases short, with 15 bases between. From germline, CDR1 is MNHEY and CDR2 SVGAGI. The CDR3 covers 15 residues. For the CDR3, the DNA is TGTGCCAGCAGTCCCCTGACAGGCTCGGGAAACACCATATATTTT. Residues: CASSPLTGSGNTIYF.